This record looks at one TCR beta chain sequence and its context. Its antigen is as yet unknown. The data stem from a study of CD8 T cells in Susac syndrome. The CDR3 length is 10 residues. The V gene lost 3 bases and the J gene lost 9 bases, with 3 bases spanning the gap. The multiple sclerosis control cohort comprised treatment-naive individuals presenting with stable or active relapsing-remitting disease. TEMRA cells were FACS-enriched, and CD8+ and CD4+ T cells were isolated negatively. Whole-study findings and limits: The study conceded that relatively few individuals underwent its TCR sequencing and HLA analysis.

RNA was extracted with the RNeasy kit, and a quantity of about 0.45 to 1 ug was reverse transcribed using random hexamers. MiXCR, run by TCRdb on the immunoSEQ multiplex PCR reads, gives a single entry per CDR3 protein. Altogether around 270,000 distinct CDR3 sequences are present, 70% to 90% being singletons, with the ten largest covering approximately 0.2%. V and J are TRBV12-3 or TRBV12-4 and TRBJ2-1; D gene uncertain. The clonotype comes from a human donor with multiple sclerosis. The sequencing input was CD8+ T cells from PBMCs. The CDR3: CASSFSEQFF. The CDR3, as DNA: TGTGCCAGCAGTTTCTCTGAGCAGTTCTTC.